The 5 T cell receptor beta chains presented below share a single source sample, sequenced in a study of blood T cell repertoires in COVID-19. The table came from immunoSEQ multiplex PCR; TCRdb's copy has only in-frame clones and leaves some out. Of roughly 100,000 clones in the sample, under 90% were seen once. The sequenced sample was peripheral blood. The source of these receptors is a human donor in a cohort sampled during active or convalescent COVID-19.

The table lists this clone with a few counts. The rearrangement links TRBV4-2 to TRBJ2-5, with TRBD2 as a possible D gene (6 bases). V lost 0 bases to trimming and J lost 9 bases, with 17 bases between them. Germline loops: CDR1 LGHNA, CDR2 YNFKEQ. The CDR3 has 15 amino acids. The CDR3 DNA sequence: TGTGCCAGCAGCCAAGAATCGCCCCGCGGCGGGGCCCAGTACTTC. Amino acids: CASSQESPRGGAQYF.

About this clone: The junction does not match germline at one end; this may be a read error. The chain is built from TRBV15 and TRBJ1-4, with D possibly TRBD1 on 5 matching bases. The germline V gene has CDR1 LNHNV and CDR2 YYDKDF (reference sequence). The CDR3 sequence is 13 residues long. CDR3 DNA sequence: TGTGCCACCAGCAGGGGCCTGGAAGACAGCCCTGTTTTT. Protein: CATSRGLEDSPVF.

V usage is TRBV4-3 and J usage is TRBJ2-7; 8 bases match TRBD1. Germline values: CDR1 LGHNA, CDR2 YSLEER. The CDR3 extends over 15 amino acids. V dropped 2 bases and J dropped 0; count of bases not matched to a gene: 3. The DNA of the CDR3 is TGCGCCAGCAGCCAACAGACAGGGGACTCCTACGAGCAGTACTTC. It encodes CASSQQTGDSYEQYF.

CDR3 amino acids: CASSPDTGELFF. CDR3 nucleotides: TGTGCCAGCAGCCCTGACACCGGGGAGCTGTTTTTT. The chain carries TRBV7-9 and TRBJ2-2; D is unclear. This CDR3 is 12 amino acids long. Trimming removed 5 bases from V and 3 bases from J, with 4 bases in between. CDR1 and CDR2 (germline): SEHNR, FQNEAQ (reference sequence).

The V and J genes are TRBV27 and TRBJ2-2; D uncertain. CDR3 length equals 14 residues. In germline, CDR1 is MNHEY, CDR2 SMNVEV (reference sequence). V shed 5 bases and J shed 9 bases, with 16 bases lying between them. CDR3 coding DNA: TGTGCCAGCAGTATCGGCCCCACAGTTAGGGAGCTGTTTTTT. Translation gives CASSIGPTVRELFF.